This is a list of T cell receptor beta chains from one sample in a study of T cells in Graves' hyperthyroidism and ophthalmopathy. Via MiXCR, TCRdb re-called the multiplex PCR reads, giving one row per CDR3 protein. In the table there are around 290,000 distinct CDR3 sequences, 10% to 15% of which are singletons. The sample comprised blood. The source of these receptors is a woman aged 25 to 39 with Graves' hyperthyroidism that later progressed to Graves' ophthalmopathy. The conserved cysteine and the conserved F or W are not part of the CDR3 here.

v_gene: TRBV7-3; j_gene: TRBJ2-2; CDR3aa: ASSLSSAGELF
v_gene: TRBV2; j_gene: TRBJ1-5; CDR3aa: ASESSGEINQPQH
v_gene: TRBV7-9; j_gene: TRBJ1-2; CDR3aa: ASSLGQNDGYT
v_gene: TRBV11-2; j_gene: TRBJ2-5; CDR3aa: ASSLGTGGKRETQY
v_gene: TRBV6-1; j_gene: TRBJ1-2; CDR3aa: ASALRIGYGYT
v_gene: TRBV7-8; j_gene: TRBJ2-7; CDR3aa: ASSPKTSVVDEQY
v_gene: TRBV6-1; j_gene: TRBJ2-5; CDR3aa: ASSEVAGGAGGETQY
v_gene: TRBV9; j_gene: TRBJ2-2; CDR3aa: ASSVQGANTGELF
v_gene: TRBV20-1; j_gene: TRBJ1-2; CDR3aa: SAPVPGGYGYT
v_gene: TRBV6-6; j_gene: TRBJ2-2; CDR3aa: ASSYGSGRGGELF
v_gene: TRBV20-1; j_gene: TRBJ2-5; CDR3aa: SASGYQQEAQY
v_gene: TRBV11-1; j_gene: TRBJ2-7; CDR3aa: ASSLELTGGPFDYEQY
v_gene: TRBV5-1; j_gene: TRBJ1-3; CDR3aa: ASSSATGVGNTIY
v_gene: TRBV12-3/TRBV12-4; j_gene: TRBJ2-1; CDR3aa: ASSFRSYNEQF
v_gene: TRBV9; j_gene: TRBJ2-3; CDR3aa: ASSVRVGDTQY
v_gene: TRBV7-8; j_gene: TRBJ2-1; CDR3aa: ASSLRRGRSEQF
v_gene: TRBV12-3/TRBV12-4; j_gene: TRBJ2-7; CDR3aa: ASSFGHEQY
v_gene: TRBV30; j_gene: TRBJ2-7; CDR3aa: AWSVVRAHEQY
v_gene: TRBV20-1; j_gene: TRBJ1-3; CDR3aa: SARPRLGNTIY
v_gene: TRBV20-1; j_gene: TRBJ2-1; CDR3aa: SARSPALAPLNNEQF
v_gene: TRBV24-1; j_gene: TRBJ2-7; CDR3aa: ATSEPTGYEQY
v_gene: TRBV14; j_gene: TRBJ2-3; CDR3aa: ASSHALAPTDTQY
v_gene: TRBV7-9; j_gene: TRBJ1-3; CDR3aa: ASSLVSGNTIY
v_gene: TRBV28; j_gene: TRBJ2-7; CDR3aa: ASSSGTSPYGQY
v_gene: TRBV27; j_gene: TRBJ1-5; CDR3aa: ASSASGRGYQPQH
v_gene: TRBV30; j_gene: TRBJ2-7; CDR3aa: AWRNRRSYEQY
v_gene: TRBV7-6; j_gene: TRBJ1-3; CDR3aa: ASSQNRFSGNTIY
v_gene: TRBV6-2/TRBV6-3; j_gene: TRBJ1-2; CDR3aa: ASSYSMAGYT
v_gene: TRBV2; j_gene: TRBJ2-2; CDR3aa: ASSGQGPTGELF
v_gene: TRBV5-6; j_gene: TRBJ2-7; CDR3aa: ASSSTGVGEQY
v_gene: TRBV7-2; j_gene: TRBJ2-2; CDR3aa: ASSSGEVSGELF
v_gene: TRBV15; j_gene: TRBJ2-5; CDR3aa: ATSRGGETQY
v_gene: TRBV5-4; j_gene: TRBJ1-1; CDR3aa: ASSIMGGHEAF
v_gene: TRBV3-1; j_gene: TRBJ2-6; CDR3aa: ASSLGQGIIAGANVLT
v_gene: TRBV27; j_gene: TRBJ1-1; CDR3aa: ASSPWDSGTEAF
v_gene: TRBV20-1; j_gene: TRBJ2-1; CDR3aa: SAKAGGETNEQF
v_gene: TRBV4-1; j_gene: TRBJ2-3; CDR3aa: ASSQGLAGVLTDTQY
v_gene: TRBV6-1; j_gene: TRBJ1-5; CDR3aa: ASRDRDNQPQH
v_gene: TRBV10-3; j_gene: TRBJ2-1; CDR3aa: AIGPYNEQF
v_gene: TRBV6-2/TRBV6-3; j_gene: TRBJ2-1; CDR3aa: ASSPRTYNEQF
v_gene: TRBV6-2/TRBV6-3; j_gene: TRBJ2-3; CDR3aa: ASSRNFEEGDTDTQY
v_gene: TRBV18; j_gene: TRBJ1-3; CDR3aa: ASSPRGQKLSGNTIY
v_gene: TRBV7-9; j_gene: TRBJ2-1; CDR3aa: ASSTYDRGFNEQF
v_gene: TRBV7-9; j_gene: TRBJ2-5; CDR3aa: ASIGEFRGTEY
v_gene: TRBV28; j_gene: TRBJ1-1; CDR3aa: ATLLQKVNEAF
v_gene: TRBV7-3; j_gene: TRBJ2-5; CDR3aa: ASSSAGSQRETQY
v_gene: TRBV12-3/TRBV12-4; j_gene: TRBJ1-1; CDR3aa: ASSLGDLNTEAF
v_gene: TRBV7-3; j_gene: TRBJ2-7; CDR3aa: ASSPPWPYEQY
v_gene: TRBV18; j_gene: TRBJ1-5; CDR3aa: ASSRTGGPSGAQH
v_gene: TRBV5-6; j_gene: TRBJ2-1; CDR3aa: ASSLGQGKGEQL
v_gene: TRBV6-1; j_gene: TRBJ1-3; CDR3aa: AASPGGGNTIY
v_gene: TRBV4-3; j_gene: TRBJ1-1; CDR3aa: ASSPGTEVGANTEAF
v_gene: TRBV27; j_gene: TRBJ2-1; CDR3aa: ASRSPPPDHNEQF
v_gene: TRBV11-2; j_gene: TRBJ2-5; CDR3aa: ASSLRGAETQY
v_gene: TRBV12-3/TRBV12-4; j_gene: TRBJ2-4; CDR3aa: ASSLDAIQY
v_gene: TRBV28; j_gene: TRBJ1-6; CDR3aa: ASSPLGSPLH
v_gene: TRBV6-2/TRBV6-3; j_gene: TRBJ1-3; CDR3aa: ASSLDFRTEVSGNTIY